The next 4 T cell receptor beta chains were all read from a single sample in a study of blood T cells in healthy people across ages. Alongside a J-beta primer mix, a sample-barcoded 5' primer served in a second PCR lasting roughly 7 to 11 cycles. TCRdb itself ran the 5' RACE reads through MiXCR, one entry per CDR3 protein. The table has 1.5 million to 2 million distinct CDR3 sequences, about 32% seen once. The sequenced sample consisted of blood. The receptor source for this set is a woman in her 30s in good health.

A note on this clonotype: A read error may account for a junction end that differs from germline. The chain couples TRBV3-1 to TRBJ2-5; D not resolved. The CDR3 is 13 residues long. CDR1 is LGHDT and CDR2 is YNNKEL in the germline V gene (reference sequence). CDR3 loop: CAGSQDPAETQYF. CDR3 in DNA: TGTGCCGGCAGCCAAGATCCCGCGGAGACCCAGTACTTC.

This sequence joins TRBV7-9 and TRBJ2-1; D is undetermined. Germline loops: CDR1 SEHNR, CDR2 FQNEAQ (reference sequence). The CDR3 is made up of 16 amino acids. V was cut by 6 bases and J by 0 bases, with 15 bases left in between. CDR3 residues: CASSNPAESSYNEQFF. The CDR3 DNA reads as TGTGCCAGCAGTAATCCGGCCGAAAGCTCCTACAATGAGCAGTTCTTC.

CDR3 sequence: CATSDMGQSTFNEQFF. The CDR3 DNA follows: TGTGCCACCAGTGATATGGGACAGTCGACGTTCAATGAGCAGTTCTTC. This chain connects TRBV24-1 to TRBJ2-1; 7 nucleotides agree with TRBD1. The CDR3 length is 16 residues. The germline V gene has CDR1 KGHDR and CDR2 SFDVKD. Losses at the gene ends were 3 bases for V and 6 bases for J; bases not matched to a gene: 10.

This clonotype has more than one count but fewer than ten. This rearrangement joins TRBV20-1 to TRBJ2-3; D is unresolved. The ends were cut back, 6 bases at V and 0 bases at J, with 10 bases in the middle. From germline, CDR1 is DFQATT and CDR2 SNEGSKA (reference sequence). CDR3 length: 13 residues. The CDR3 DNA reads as TGCAGTGCCCCAACAGCTAGCACAGATACGCAGTATTTT. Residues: CSAPTASTDTQYF.